These 6 T cell receptor beta chains were all obtained from the same sample, sequenced in a study of control samples from healthy donors and cancer patients. Produced via immunoSEQ multiplex PCR; TCRdb's table is partial and in-frame only. The table lists 90,000 or so clones, 88% of them singletons, with about an eighth in the top ten. Sequences were obtained from blood. These receptors were collected from a woman aged 70-85 years in good health.

The chain joins TRBV6-5 to TRBJ2-2, with D possibly TRBD2 on 6 matching bases. Trimming took 9 bases from V and 4 from J, leaving 15 bases between them. Germline V gives CDR1 MNHEY, CDR2 SVGAGI. This CDR3 is 14 amino acids long. This chain's CDR3 is CASIRGLPTGELFF. The CDR3 DNA reads TGTGCCAGTATACGGGGGTTGCCCACCGGGGAGCTGTTTTTT.

The rearrangement links TRBV5-1 to TRBJ2-2, with D perhaps being TRBD1 or TRBD2 (5 bases each). V was shortened by 2 bases and J by 9 bases, with 11 bases between the two germline ends. Germline CDR1 reads SGHRS; CDR2 reads YFSETQ. The CDR3 length is 13 residues. The CDR3 reads CASSLDGTRELFF. The CDR3 DNA reads as TGCGCCAGCAGCTTAGACGGGACCCGGGAGCTGTTTTTT.

The gene calls are TRBV11-3 and TRBJ2-6; D is perhaps TRBD2 (7 bases). Trimming pared 5 bases from V and 1 base from J, leaving 9 bases between. CDR1 is SGHNT, CDR2 YENEEA, per germline. The CDR3 length is 15 residues. The chain's CDR3 is CASSKGGSGANVLTF. The CDR3 bases are TGTGCCAGCAGCAAGGGGGGGTCTGGGGCCAACGTCCTGACTTTC.

The V gene is TRBV27, the J gene TRBJ1-6; TRBD1 matches 9 bases. Per germline, CDR1 MNHEY and CDR2 SMNVEV (reference sequence). CDR3 length: 15 residues. With 6 bases clipped from V and 8 bases from J, the junction kept 8 bases outside the gene matches. The CDR3: CASSWTGVDYSPLHF. The DNA of the CDR3 is TGTGCCAGCAGCTGGACAGGGGTTGATTATTCACCCCTCCACTTT.

This chain connects TRBV7-3 to TRBJ1-2; 9 bases map to TRBD1. The CDR3 loop spans 16 amino acids. The V segment lost 2 bases and the J segment 3 bases; nucleotides outside the gene matches: 7. CDR1 and CDR2 (germline): SGHTA, FQGTGA. The CDR3 nucleotides are TGTGCCAGCAGCTTAGGGCACAGGACAGGGGACTATGGCTACACCTTC. Protein sequence: CASSLGHRTGDYGYTF.

This clone came up once. The J gene is TRBJ2-5, the V gene TRBV9; 11 nucleotides agree with TRBD2. CDR3 length: 18 residues. CDR1 is SGDLS and CDR2 is YYNGEE in the germline V gene. The trim removed 4 bases at V and 4 bases at J, leaving 15 bases unmatched. The CDR3: CASSMAPGVAGGRETQYF. The DNA for the CDR3 is TGTGCCAGCAGCATGGCCCCGGGGGTAGCGGGAGGGAGAGAGACCCAGTACTTC.